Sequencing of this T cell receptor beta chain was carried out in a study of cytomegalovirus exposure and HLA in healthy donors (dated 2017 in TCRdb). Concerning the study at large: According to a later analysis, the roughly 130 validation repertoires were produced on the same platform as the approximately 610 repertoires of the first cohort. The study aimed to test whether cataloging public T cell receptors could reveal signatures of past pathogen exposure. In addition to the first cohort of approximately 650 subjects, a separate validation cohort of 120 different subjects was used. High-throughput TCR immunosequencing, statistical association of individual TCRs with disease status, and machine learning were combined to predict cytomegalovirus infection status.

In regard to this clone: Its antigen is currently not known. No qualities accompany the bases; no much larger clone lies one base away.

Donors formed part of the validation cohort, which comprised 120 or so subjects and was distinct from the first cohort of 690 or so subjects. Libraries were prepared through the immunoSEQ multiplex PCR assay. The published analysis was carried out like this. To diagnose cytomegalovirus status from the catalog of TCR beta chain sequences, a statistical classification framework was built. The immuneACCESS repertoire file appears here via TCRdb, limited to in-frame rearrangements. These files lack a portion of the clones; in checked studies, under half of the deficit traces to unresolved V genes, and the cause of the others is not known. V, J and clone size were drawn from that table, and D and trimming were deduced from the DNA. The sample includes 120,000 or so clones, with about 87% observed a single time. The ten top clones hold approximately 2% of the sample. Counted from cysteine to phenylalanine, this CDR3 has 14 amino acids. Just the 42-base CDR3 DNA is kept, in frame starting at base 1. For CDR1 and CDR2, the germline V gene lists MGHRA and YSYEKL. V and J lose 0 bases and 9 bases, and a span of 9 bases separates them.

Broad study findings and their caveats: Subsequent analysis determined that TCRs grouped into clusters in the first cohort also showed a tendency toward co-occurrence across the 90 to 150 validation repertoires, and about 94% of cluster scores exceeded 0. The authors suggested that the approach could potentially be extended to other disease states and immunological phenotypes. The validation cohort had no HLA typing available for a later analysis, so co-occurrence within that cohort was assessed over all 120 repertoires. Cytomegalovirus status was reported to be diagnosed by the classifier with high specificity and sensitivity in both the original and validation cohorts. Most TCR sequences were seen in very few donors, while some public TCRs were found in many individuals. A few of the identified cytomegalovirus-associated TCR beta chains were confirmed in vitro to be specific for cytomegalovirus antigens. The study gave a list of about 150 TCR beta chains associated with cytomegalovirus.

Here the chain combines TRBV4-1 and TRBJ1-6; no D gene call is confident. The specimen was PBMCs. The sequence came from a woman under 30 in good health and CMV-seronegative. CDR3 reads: CASSQDKRVSPLHF. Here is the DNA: TGCGCCAGCAGCCAAGATAAGAGGGTTTCACCCCTCCACTTT.